The next 28 T cell receptor beta chains were all read from a single sample in a study of cytomegalovirus exposure and HLA in healthy donors. PCR primers comprised 60 Vbeta and 13 Jbeta primers. Here immunoSEQ multiplex PCR was the method, and the copy in TCRdb shows in-frame clones only, minus some. The table shows more than 100,000 clones, with around 80% occurring only once. The specimen sequenced was PBMCs. These receptor sequences come from a man aged 45-65 years in good health and CMV-seronegative.

The sample holds a few counts of this clone. This sequence joins TRBV4-1 and TRBJ1-1; tentative D call: TRBD1 (5 bases). This CDR3 has 15 residues. Germline lookup yields CDR1 MGHRA and CDR2 YSYEKL. Trimming left V 0 bases short and J 6 bases short, with 14 bases between. In DNA, the CDR3 is TGCGCCAGCAGCCAAGAACAGGTAATGGTCGCTGAAGCTTTCTTT. It codes for CASSQEQVMVAEAFF.

The genes are TRBV10-3 and TRBJ1-6; 7 positions match TRBD1. The CDR3 loop spans 17 amino acids. The germline gives CDR1 ENHRY, CDR2 SYGVKD. Germline trimming cut 6 bases from V and 6 bases from J; bases unmatched to any gene: 14. The chain's CDR3 is CAIRNGLLGQANSPLHF. For the CDR3, the DNA is TGTGCCATCAGAAATGGTTTACTAGGACAGGCTAATTCACCCCTCCACTTT.

This chain links TRBV9 with TRBJ2-3, with TRBD2 identical over 9 bases. This CDR3 is 15 amino acids long. J lost 5 bases, V lost 0 bases, and 4 bases had no gene match. Germline V gives CDR1 SGDLS, CDR2 YYNGEE. In DNA, the CDR3 is TGTGCCAGCAGCGTAGCTAGCGGGACCGGAGATACGCAGTATTTT. This sequence encodes CASSVASGTGDTQYF.

The V gene is TRBV7-2, the J gene TRBJ1-2; D unclear. The ends were cut back, 2 bases at V and 0 bases at J, with 16 bases in the middle. Germline-derived CDR1 and CDR2 are SGHTA and FQGNSA. The CDR3 length is 17 residues. In DNA, the CDR3 is TGTGCCAGCAGCTTATACCCGGAGTCTCTAGCTAACTATGGCTACACCTTC. Translation gives CASSLYPESLANYGYTF.

J is TRBJ2-2 and V is TRBV10-3; a possible D gene is TRBD2 (5 bases). The CDR3 contains 18 residues. The V end was cut by 8 bases, the J end by 0 bases, with 22 bases between. Looked up from germline, CDR1 is ENHRY and CDR2 is SYGVKD. This CDR3 is CAIPAGGPGAANTGELFF. Here the CDR3 DNA reads TGTGCCATCCCCGCGGGTGGGCCGGGTGCCGCGAACACCGGGGAGCTGTTTTTT.

The rearrangement links TRBV27 to TRBJ2-5, with 9 bases that match TRBD2. V lost 1 base, J lost 2 bases, and 8 bases stayed unmatched. This CDR3 is 17 amino acids long. Germline V lookup: CDR1 MNHEY, CDR2 SMNVEV (reference sequence). The CDR3 region is CASSLYVSGGPQETQYF. Written as DNA, the CDR3 is TGTGCCAGCAGTTTATACGTTAGCGGGGGACCGCAAGAGACCCAGTACTTC.

The genes are TRBV5-6 and TRBJ2-1, with a tentative D call TRBD2 (5 bases). The CDR3 covers 15 residues. V was pared by 2 bases and J by 5 bases, with 14 bases between. The germline CDR1 and CDR2 sequences are SGHDT and YYEEEE. The CDR3 reads CASSFRLAPNNEQFF. CDR3 DNA: TGTGCCAGCAGCTTTCGTCTAGCCCCGAACAATGAGCAGTTCTTC.

This chain connects TRBV5-6 to TRBJ2-2; possibly TRBD2 for D (5 bases). From germline, CDR1 is SGHDT and CDR2 YYEEEE. Trimming stripped 0 bases from V and 5 bases from J, with 5 bases between. The CDR3 has 13 amino acids. The CDR3 reads CASSLAGTGELFF. CDR3 sequence (DNA): TGTGCCAGCAGCTTGGCGGGGACCGGGGAGCTGTTTTTT.

V usage is TRBV7-9 and J usage is TRBJ2-2, with a weak D call TRBD1 (6 bases). The CDR3 has 14 amino acids. Between the trimmed V and J ends, which lost 5 bases and 1 base, there was a span of 8 bases. Germline V lookup: CDR1 SEHNR, CDR2 FQNEAQ (reference sequence). CDR3 loop: CASSPQGNTGELFF. The CDR3 DNA reads TGTGCCAGCAGCCCACAGGGGAACACCGGGGAGCTGTTTTTT. The full variable domain, its missing parts supplied by reference TRBV7-9 and TRBJ2-2, is DTGVSQNPRHKITKRGQNVTFRCDPISEHNRLYWYRQTLGQGPEFLTYFQNEAQLEKSRLLSDRFSAERPKGSFSTLEIQRTEQGDSAMYLCASSPQGNTGELFFGEGSRLTVL.

This chain joins TRBV6-6 and TRBJ1-1; D gene ambiguous. Germline CDR1 reads MNHNY; CDR2 reads SVGAGI (reference sequence). Trimming cost V 2 bases and J 5 bases, with 6 bases left between them. The CDR3 totals 12 residues. The CDR3 spells CASSYGGTEAFF. The DNA of the CDR3 is TGTGCCAGCAGTTACGGAGGGACTGAAGCTTTCTTT.

The J gene is TRBJ2-1, the V gene TRBV11-2; 7 nucleotides line up with TRBD2. The CDR3 covers 16 residues. Trimming cost V 5 bases and J 5 bases; bases outside gene matches: 12. Germline values: CDR1 SGHAT, CDR2 FQNNGV. The CDR3 loop reads CASSPNPGGGHNEQFF. Here the CDR3 DNA reads TGTGCCAGCAGCCCTAACCCTGGGGGGGGACACAATGAGCAGTTCTTC.

This clone is a singleton in its sample. The V gene is TRBV4-2, the J gene TRBJ1-1; D call uncertain. Germline CDR1 reads LGHNA; CDR2 reads YNFKEQ. The V and J ends lost 6 bases and 1 base respectively, with 15 bases between them. The CDR3 sequence is 15 residues long. CDR3 sequence reads: CASSLEGFGNTEAFF. As DNA, the CDR3 is TGTGCCAGCAGTCTAGAGGGATTCGGGAACACTGAAGCTTTCTTT.

The chain couples TRBV21-1 to TRBJ1-1. TRBV21-1 is a listed pseudogene. This CDR3 is built from 18 residues. CDR3 protein: CASSNQKTVVEGFTEAFF. The CDR3 DNA is TGTGCCAGCAGCAACCAAAAAACCGTGGTGGAGGGGTTCACTGAAGCTTTCTTT.

This clone was seen only once. The chain couples TRBV18 to TRBJ1-2, with D tentatively TRBD1 (6 bases). V lost 2 bases and J lost 5, with 9 bases in between. The CDR3 runs to 13 residues. Germline lookup yields CDR1 KGHSH and CDR2 LQKENI. The CDR3 region has the DNA TGTGCCAGCTCACCAGGACAGCCTTATGGCTACACCTTC. It is translated as CASSPGQPYGYTF.

The V and J genes are TRBV10-3 and TRBJ2-1; 12 nucleotides match TRBD2. Unmatched junction bases numbered 2, after V lost 5 bases and J lost 3 bases. Germline V CDR1 and CDR2: ENHRY, SYGVKD. The CDR3 totals 15 residues. CDR3 DNA: TGTGCCATCAGTTCGACTAGCGGGGGCTACAATGAGCAGTTCTTC. Encoded protein: CAISSTSGGYNEQFF.

This chain links TRBV28 with TRBJ1-6; 8 bases fit TRBD1. The germline V gene has CDR1 MDHEN and CDR2 SYDVKM. The ends lost 7 bases at V and 8 bases at J; junction bases unmatched: 7. The CDR3 runs 14 residues. DNA of the CDR3: TGTGCCAGCATAAAAACAGGGGGTCATTCACCCCTCCACTTT. Translated, it gives CASIKTGGHSPLHF.

The V gene is TRBV28, the J gene TRBJ2-7; a possible D gene is TRBD2 (6 bases). V was cut by 7 bases and J by 0 bases, with 13 bases left in between. The CDR3 runs 14 residues. The germline gives CDR1 MDHEN, CDR2 SYDVKM. The CDR3 sequence is CASTRDLSSYEQYF. The CDR3 DNA follows: TGTGCCAGCACGCGGGACTTGAGCTCCTACGAGCAGTACTTC.

J is TRBJ2-1 and V is TRBV11-2, with 11 bases that match TRBD2. The CDR3 totals 17 residues. Trimming took 0 bases from V and 7 from J; bases not matched to a gene: 8. Germline CDR1 reads SGHAT; CDR2 reads FQNNGV. The CDR3 region has the DNA TGTGCCAGCAGCTTAGAGGGGGCGGCTAGCGGGAGGAATGAGCAGTTCTTC. Its protein product is CASSLEGAASGRNEQFF.

The chain carries TRBV7-6 and TRBJ2-2; a possible D gene is TRBD2 (6 bases). Trimming pared 2 bases from V and 1 base from J, leaving 11 bases between. CDR1 and CDR2 from the germline V gene are SGHVS and FNYEAQ. The CDR3 totals 16 residues. This CDR3 is CASSLSSGWNTGELFF. DNA of the CDR3: TGTGCCAGCAGCTTAAGCAGCGGGTGGAACACCGGGGAGCTGTTTTTT.

This rearrangement joins TRBV4-2 to TRBJ1-6, with D tentatively TRBD1 (6 bases). There are 14 residues in the CDR3. The V and J ends lost 2 bases and 8 bases respectively, with 10 bases between them. The V gene's germline CDR1 is LGHNA and CDR2 YNFKEQ. The CDR3, as DNA: TGTGCCAGCAGCCAACCTGGACAGCATTCACCCCTCCACTTT. Translated: CASSQPGQHSPLHF.

V and J are TRBV5-1 and TRBJ2-7, with TRBD2 identical over 10 bases. J gave up 0 bases and V 3 bases, and 0 bases lay outside the gene matches. The CDR3 consists of 14 residues. Germline CDR1 reads SGHRS; CDR2 reads YFSETQ. Written as DNA, the CDR3 is TGCGCCAGCAGCTCTAGCGGGAGCTCCTACGAGCAGTACTTC. Protein product: CASSSSGSSYEQYF.

This chain links TRBV2 with TRBJ2-5; possible D gene TRBD2, 5 bases. Trimming shortened V by 6 bases and J by 6 bases, and 23 bases separated the two germline ends. The CDR3 contains 16 residues. Germline assignment: CDR1 SNHLY and CDR2 FYNNEI. This CDR3 is CASSQLILDSAQTQYF. The CDR3 DNA sequence: TGTGCCAGCAGCCAGCTGATATTAGATAGCGCACAGACCCAGTACTTC.

The rearrangement joins TRBV28 to TRBJ1-5; TRBD1 agrees at 8 bases. This CDR3 is 16 amino acids long. The ends lost 3 bases at V and 5 bases at J; junction bases unmatched: 9. From germline, CDR1 is MDHEN and CDR2 SYDVKM. CDR3 in amino acids: CASSFFLGDRYQPQHF. The DNA of the CDR3 is TGTGCCAGCAGTTTCTTTTTGGGGGACAGGTATCAGCCCCAGCATTTT.

The genes are TRBV6-6 and TRBJ2-3, with 15 bases matching TRBD2. Trimming removed 7 bases from V and 3 bases from J; junction bases left unmatched: 5. CDR3 length: 16 amino acids. Germline V gene data show CDR1 as MNHNY and CDR2 as SVGAGI (reference sequence). CDR3 loop: CASTWGLAGGTDTQYF. DNA of the CDR3: TGTGCCAGCACCTGGGGACTAGCGGGAGGAACAGATACGCAGTATTTT.

The V call is TRBV18, the J call TRBJ2-1; 8 positions match TRBD2. The CDR3 runs to 14 residues. The V gene's germline CDR1 is KGHSH and CDR2 LQKENI. With 8 bases clipped from V and 7 bases from J, the junction kept 10 bases outside the gene matches. The CDR3 here is CASRDGGGTNEQFF. The CDR3 DNA sequence: TGTGCCAGCCGAGACGGCGGGGGGACGAATGAGCAGTTCTTC.

The chain links TRBV11-3 to TRBJ2-3; D possibly corresponds to TRBD2 (6 bases). CDR3 length: 15 amino acids. V gave up 5 bases and J gave up 1 base, with 13 bases separating them. CDR1 is SGHNT and CDR2 is YENEEA in the germline V gene. The CDR3 here is CASSQFSGRTDTQYF. The CDR3 region has the DNA TGTGCCAGCAGCCAATTTAGCGGACGCACAGATACGCAGTATTTT.

The chain has TRBV4-1 and TRBJ2-6; D possibly corresponds to TRBD1 (6 bases). Looked up from germline, CDR1 is MGHRA and CDR2 is YSYEKL. V was pared by 2 bases and J by 1 base, with 9 bases between. The CDR3 covers 16 residues. CDR3 coding DNA: TGCGCCAGCAGCCAAACGCAGGGGTCTGGGGCCAACGTCCTGACTTTC. It translates to CASSQTQGSGANVLTF.

The genes are TRBV7-8 and TRBJ2-7; TRBD1 is a possible D gene (5 bases). The CDR3 is made up of 14 amino acids. The germline V gene has CDR1 SGHVS and CDR2 FQNEAQ. Trimming cost V 4 bases and J 7 bases, with 17 bases left between them. This chain's CDR3 is CASSSTRAPSEQYF. The CDR3 DNA reads as TGTGCCAGCAGCTCGACCAGGGCTCCTAGTGAGCAGTACTTC.